This T cell receptor (beta chain) is drawn from a study of T-cell reconstitution after alpha-beta-depleted transplantation in children. Preparing the TCRbeta library involved the use of unique molecular identifiers. TCRdb reanalysed the PCR reads using MiXCR and keeps one entry per CDR3 protein. The sample records just over 950,000 distinct CDR3 sequences, about 29% being singletons. This clonotype was recorded at least ten times. This CDR3 has 14 residues. Per the germline V gene, CDR1 is SGHRS and CDR2 is YFSETQ. V was trimmed by 4 bases and J by 8 bases, leaving 15 bases between them. Here the sequenced sample was PBMCs, mostly from graft donor cells, taken 360 days after TCRalphabeta/CD19-depleted stem cell transplant. The clonotype originates from a boy younger than two who had a stem cell transplant for SCID, so the T cells may come from the graft donor. The V call is TRBV5-1, the J call TRBJ1-4, with D uncertain. CDR3 sequence: CASSLAGSGEKLFF. Here the CDR3 DNA reads TGCGCCAGCAGCCTCGCGGGGAGCGGAGAAAAACTGTTTTTT.